This TCR beta chain originates from a study of early stage breast cancer tumors. The repertoire was sequenced with immunoSEQ multiplex PCR; TCRdb's copy has only in-frame clones and lacks some. The table shows about 72,000 clones, with 65% to 85% occurring only once. The germline gives CDR1 MDHEN, CDR2 SYDVKM. Trimming shortened V by 3 bases and J by 5 bases, and 13 bases separated the two germline ends. This CDR3 region has 14 residues. The study's findings and limits: Tumors had about 2.5-fold higher T cell density and higher clonality than adjacent normal breast tissue. Comparing each tissue with blood distinguished tumor from normal in about 85% of the 16 patients.

As concerns this clone: Its antigen is unidentified.

The sequencing input was blood. The TCR was taken from a person between 60 and 69 years old with breast cancer. The chain uses TRBV28 and TRBJ1-1, with TRBD1 as a possible D gene (5 bases). CDR3 in DNA: TGTGCCAGCAGTTTGAGGGGCGCTAGGACTGAAGCTTTCTTT. Its protein is CASSLRGARTEAFF.